Reported below is one T cell receptor beta chain. Its antigen is unidentified. CDR1 is DFQATT and CDR2 is SNEGSKA in the germline V gene (reference sequence). The germline V and J ends were trimmed by 5 bases and 1 base, with 12 bases remaining between them. The CDR3 length is 13 residues. This specimen belongs to a study of post-analysis software for immune sequencing data. cDNA libraries for TCR beta contained unique molecular identifiers. TCRdb reprocessed the PCR reads via MiXCR and lists one record per CDR3 protein. The table records approximately 730,000 distinct CDR3 sequences, roughly 27% of them present only once. Overall study findings and caveats: Among 4 or 5 TRBV segments more frequent in patients than controls were TRBV5-6, TRBV5-1 and TRBV20-1. Versus controls, multiple sclerosis patients showed significantly lower diversity (normalized Chao1).

The chain employs TRBV20-1 and TRBJ2-7; tentatively, D is TRBD1 (6 bases). Sequenced material: blood. The receptor's source is a girl between 5 and 17 years old with multiple sclerosis. In DNA, the CDR3 is TGCAGTGCTGGACAGACGGTTTCCTACGAGCAGTACTTC. Its protein product is CSAGQTVSYEQYF.